This T cell receptor (beta chain) was identified in a study of identical twins. The study, taken as a whole, reports: Beta out-of-frame sequences showed weaker excess twin sharing.

The authors used template switching to add a universal primer site and gave cDNA unique molecular identifiers. Each CDR3 protein is one row after TCRdb ran MiXCR on the 5' RACE reads. The sample yields 690,000 or so distinct CDR3 sequences, over 8.5% seen once. This clonotype was seen at least ten times. Its matching antigen is unknown. The CDR3 is 15 residues long. Germline V CDR1 and CDR2: MNHEY, SVGEGT. V lost 2 bases to trimming and J lost 0 bases, with 7 bases between them. These data were also reused for a study on yellow fever vaccine responses in identical twins.

This rearrangement joins TRBV6-2 or TRBV6-3 to TRBJ2-2; no clear D. The TCR comes from a woman aged 18-29 years in good health. The sample was PBMCs. In DNA form, the CDR3 reads TGTGCCAGCAGTTACCAAGTTACGAACACCGGGGAGCTGTTTTTT. Translation: CASSYQVTNTGELFF.